This T cell receptor (beta chain) stems from a study of blood T cell repertoires in COVID-19. Study overall: COVID-19 samples from acute and convalescent phases originated in the United States, Italy and Spain. Sample material is recorded as cDNA or gDNA derived from T cells, B-cell-depleted T cells, or PBMCs.

Per the authors' pipeline: Quantification of nucleated cells was approximated via reference gene primer amplification. Data came from immunoSEQ multiplex PCR; TCRdb stores just in-frame clones and leaves some out. V, J and clone size were drawn from that table, and D and trimming were deduced from the DNA. The sample includes some 88,000 clones, roughly three quarters of them seen just once. This CDR3 contains 15 residues. Germline CDR1 reads KGHDR; CDR2 reads SFDVKD. Trimming cost V 3 bases and J 9 bases; bases outside gene matches: 9. The sequence was obtained from a human donor in a cohort sampled during active COVID-19. The chain links TRBV24-1 to TRBJ2-1; 8 bases agree with TRBD2. The specimen was peripheral blood. CDR3 loop: CATSDTASAGGEQFF. Written as DNA, the CDR3 is TGTGCCACCAGTGATACGGCTAGCGCGGGGGGTGAGCAGTTCTTC.